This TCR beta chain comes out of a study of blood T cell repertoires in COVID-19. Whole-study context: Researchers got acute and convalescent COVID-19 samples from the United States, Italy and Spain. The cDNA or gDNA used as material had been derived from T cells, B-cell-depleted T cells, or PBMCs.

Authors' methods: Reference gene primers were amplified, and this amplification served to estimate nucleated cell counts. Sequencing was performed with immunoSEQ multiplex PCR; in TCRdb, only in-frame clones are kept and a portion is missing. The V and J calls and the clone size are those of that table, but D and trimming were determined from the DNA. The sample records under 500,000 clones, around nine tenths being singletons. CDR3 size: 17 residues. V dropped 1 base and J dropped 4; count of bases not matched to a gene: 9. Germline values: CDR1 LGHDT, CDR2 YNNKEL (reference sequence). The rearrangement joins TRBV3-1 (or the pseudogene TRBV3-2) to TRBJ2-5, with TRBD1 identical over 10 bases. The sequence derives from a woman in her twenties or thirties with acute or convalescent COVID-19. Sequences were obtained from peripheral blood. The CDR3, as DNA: TGTGCCAGCAGCCAAGCTGGACTGACAGGGGGCAGAGAGACCCAGTACTTC. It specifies CASSQAGLTGGRETQYF.